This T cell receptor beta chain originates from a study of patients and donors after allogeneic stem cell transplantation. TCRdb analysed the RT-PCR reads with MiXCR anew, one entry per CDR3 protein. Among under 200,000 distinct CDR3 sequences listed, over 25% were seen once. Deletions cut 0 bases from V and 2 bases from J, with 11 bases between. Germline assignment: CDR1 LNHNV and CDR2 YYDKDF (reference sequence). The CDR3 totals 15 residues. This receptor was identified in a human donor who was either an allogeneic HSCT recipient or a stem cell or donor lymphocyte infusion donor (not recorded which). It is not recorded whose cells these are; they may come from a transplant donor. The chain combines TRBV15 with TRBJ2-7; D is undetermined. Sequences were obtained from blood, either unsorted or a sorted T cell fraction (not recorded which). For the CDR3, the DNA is TGTGCCACCAGCAGAGATCGTAACAGAGCCTACGAGCAGTACTTC. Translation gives CATSRDRNRAYEQYF.